The rows below give T cell receptor beta chains drawn from one sample of a study of human T cells and chemical hapten exposure. A single record per CDR3 protein comes from TCRdb applying MiXCR to the RACE reads. The top ten hold 9.9% of the sample, which has 30,000 or so distinct CDR3 sequences, 6% to 7.5% seen once. Specimen: whole blood. Receptors originate from a human donor in good health. Some clones in this sample may be carry-over from other donors' samples. CDR3s include the opening cysteine and the closing phenylalanine or tryptophan. Fields, in order: J gene, D gene, V gene, CDR3 length, clone size, CDR3 DNA, CDR3 protein. D genes are given only for firm matches. Clone size is stated in some rows and not others, as once, few, many or a class when expanded.

TRBJ2-3 | TRBD2 | TRBV20-1 | 18 | few | TGCAGTGCTAGAGATCTCTATAGGAGCGGGAGAACGACAGATACGCAGTATTTT | CSARDLYRSGRTTDTQYF
TRBJ1-2 | NA | TRBV11-2 | 17 | NA | TGTGCCAGCAGCTTAGAGGGGGGACTCCTCCCTGGAAATGGCTACACCTTC | CASSLEGGLLPGNGYTF
TRBJ2-3 | TRBD1 | TRBV7-2 | 15 | NA | TGTGCCAGCAGCTTAGGCCGTGGGACAGGGTTAGCGCAGTATTTT | CASSLGRGTGLAQYF
TRBJ1-4 | TRBD1 | TRBV6-6 | 15 | few | TGTGCCAGCAGGCCCGGACAGGCCCTTACGGAAAAACTGTTTTTT | CASRPGQALTEKLFF
TRBJ1-2 | TRBD1 | TRBV4-2 | 16 | few | TGTGCCAGCAGCCTCGGACAGGGAGTTTTGTCGCGTGGCTACACCTTC | CASSLGQGVLSRGYTF
TRBJ2-5 | NA | TRBV18 | 13 | many | TGTGCCAGCTCATCAGGGTTCGGGGAGACCCAGTACTTC | CASSSGFGETQYF
TRBJ2-7 | TRBD1 | TRBV9 | 15 | many | TGTGCCAGCAGCGTAGCGGGACAGGGGGCTGGCGAGCAGTACTTC | CASSVAGQGAGEQYF
TRBJ2-5 | NA | TRBV6-1 | 15 | few | TGTGCCAGCAGTAGACAGGCGGAAGATAGGAAGACCCAGTACTTC | CASSRQAEDRKTQYF
TRBJ2-3 | TRBD1 | TRBV28 | 13 | many | TGTGCCAGCAGTGTTAACAGGGGGGCCTCCCAGTATTTT | CASSVNRGASQYF
TRBJ1-1 | NA | TRBV12-3/TRBV12-4 | 13 | NA | TGTGCCAGCATGCGGCAGGCGAACACTGAAGCTTTCTTT | CASMRQANTEAFF
TRBJ1-2 | NA | TRBV12-3/TRBV12-4 | 13 | NA | TGTGCCAGCAGCCCGGACGGGTCTCGGGGCTACACCTTC | CASSPDGSRGYTF
TRBJ2-3 | NA | TRBV28 | 12 | many | TGTGCCAGCAGTCCAACACTAGATACGCAGTATTTT | CASSPTLDTQYF
TRBJ2-3 | NA | TRBV5-4 | 15 | few | TGTGCCAGCAGCATTTCTTTGAGGGTCTCAGATACGCAGTATTTT | CASSISLRVSDTQYF
TRBJ2-7 | NA | TRBV5-6 | 15 | few | TGTGCCAGCAGCTTGGTACCCGTAAGGTCGGCCGAGCAGTACTTC | CASSLVPVRSAEQYF
TRBJ1-5 | NA | TRBV12-3/TRBV12-4 | 12 | many | TGTGCCAGTTCCGACCGGTATCAGCCCCAGCATTTT | CASSDRYQPQHF
TRBJ2-7 | TRBD2 | TRBV20-1 | 14 | many | TGCAGTGCTAGGGGACTAGCGTCCCGCTACGAGCAGTACTTC | CSARGLASRYEQYF
TRBJ2-3 | TRBD2 | TRBV29-1 | 17 | many | TGCAGCGTCCCACCTGGACTAGCTTCCGTTGCCACAGATACGCAGTATTTT | CSVPPGLASVATDTQYF
TRBJ2-1 | NA | TRBV20-1 | 14 | medium-sized | TGCAGTGCCCCCTTCGGGGTGGAACTCAATGAGCAGTTCTTC | CSAPFGVELNEQFF
TRBJ1-1 | TRBD1 | TRBV27 | 13 | many | TGTGCCAGCAGTTCCCGGGACAGGGCTGAAGCTTTCTTT | CASSSRDRAEAFF
TRBJ1-1 | NA | TRBV7-2 | 14 | many | TGTGCCAGCAGCTTCCGGGGACAAGGGGCTGAAGCTTTCTTT | CASSFRGQGAEAFF
TRBJ2-3 | TRBD2 | TRBV10-3 | 24 | few | TGTGCCATCAGTGAGTCGAGGTCTCCCCGGACTAGCGGGAGTAGACACCTCTGGTCAGATACGCAGTATTTT | CAISESRSPRTSGSRHLWSDTQYF
TRBJ1-5 | NA | TRBV10-3 | 13 | many | TGTGCCATCAGTGAGGGCGAGACCCAGCCCCAGCATTTT | CAISEGETQPQHF
TRBJ1-3 | TRBD1 | TRBV3-1 | 15 | NA | TGTGCCAGCAGCCGCGGGACAGCCTCTGGAAACACCATATATTTT | CASSRGTASGNTIYF
TRBJ2-7 | TRBD1 | TRBV20-1 | 13 | medium-sized | TGCAGTGCTCCGGGACAGGGGGGTTACGAGCAGTACTTC | CSAPGQGGYEQYF
TRBJ2-1 | NA | TRBV4-2 | 16 | many | TGTGCCAGCAGCTACCTGAGCGGGTACTCCTACAATGAGCAGTTCTTC | CASSYLSGYSYNEQFF
TRBJ2-1 | NA | TRBV9 | 13 | many | TGTGCCAGCAGCGTCGTCAGTCTCGATGAGCAGTTCTTC | CASSVVSLDEQFF
TRBJ1-2 | NA | TRBV14 | 14 | few | TGTGCCAGCAGCCAATTTTCAGGGCGGGGTGGCTACACCTTC | CASSQFSGRGGYTF
TRBJ1-1 | NA | TRBV7-2 | 14 | few | TGTGCCAGCAGCTTATTGGCAGGGGTGACTGAAGCTTTCTTT | CASSLLAGVTEAFF
TRBJ2-5 | NA | TRBV7-7 | 14 | many | TGTGCCAGCAGCTCGGACTCAAACGCGGAGACCCAGTACTTC | CASSSDSNAETQYF
TRBJ2-1 | TRBD2 | TRBV20-1 | 14 | many | TGCAGTGCTACTCGACTAGCGGGAGGGTTTGAGCAGTTCTTC | CSATRLAGGFEQFF
TRBJ2-2 | TRBD2 | TRBV2 | 14 | NA | TGTGCCACCCCTCGGGCGGGAGGGACCGGGGAGCTGTTTTTT | CATPRAGGTGELFF
TRBJ1-6 | TRBD1 | TRBV27 | 18 | many | TGTGCCAGCAGCTACAGGGGAACGGCTAGCTCCTATAATTCACCCCTCCACTTT | CASSYRGTASSYNSPLHF
TRBJ1-1 | NA | TRBV29-1 | 13 | many | TGCAGCGTCCTAACTCAGGGGTACACTGAAGCTTTCTTT | CSVLTQGYTEAFF
TRBJ2-7 | NA | TRBV3-1 | 16 | many | TGTGCCAGCAGCCAAGGGACGGGACAACCTGAGAGAGAGCAGTACTTC | CASSQGTGQPEREQYF
TRBJ2-1 | NA | TRBV12-3/TRBV12-4 | 12 | few | TGTGCCAGCAGCCAACAGGACAATGAGCAGTTCTTC | CASSQQDNEQFF
TRBJ1-1 | NA | TRBV12-3/TRBV12-4 | 14 | NA | TGTGCCAGCAGAAGAGGGGAACCGAACACTGAAGCTTTCTTT | CASRRGEPNTEAFF
TRBJ1-5 | NA | TRBV2 | 16 | few | TGTGCCAGCAGCGCTACGGGGACATCAAGCAATCAGCCCCAGCATTTT | CASSATGTSSNQPQHF